The 5 T cell receptor beta chains given below trace back to one sample, sequenced in a study of response to subunit inactivated influenza vaccine. One entry per CDR3 protein results from TCRdb running MiXCR on the RT-PCR reads. Among 500,000 to 600,000 distinct CDR3 sequences listed, 10% to 15% were seen once. Sequences were derived from PBMCs from blood, sampled roughly 47 days after vaccination. The receptors here all came from a man aged 50 to 60 who received an inactivated influenza vaccine.

The rearrangement uses TRBV5-1 and TRBJ2-2; 8 nucleotides agree with TRBD1. Trimming took 3 bases from V and 4 from J; bases not matched to a gene: 5. This CDR3 is built from 15 residues. Germline-derived CDR1 and CDR2 are SGHRS and YFSETQ. The CDR3 DNA sequence: TGCGCCAGCAGCTCGGGACAGGCGTCCACCGGGGAGCTGTTTTTT. Translating gives CASSSGQASTGELFF.

V usage is TRBV20-1 and J usage is TRBJ1-6; D is unclear. The CDR3 has 13 residues. Germline-derived CDR1 and CDR2 are DFQATT and SNEGSKA (reference sequence). Trimming left V 3 bases short and J 5 bases short, with 8 bases between. CDR3 amino acids: CSASLENNSPLHF. The CDR3 nucleotides are TGCAGTGCTAGTTTAGAAAATAATTCACCCCTCCACTTT.

In this sample, this clonotype turned up many times. The V call is TRBV7-4, the J call TRBJ2-7; 7 bases agree with TRBD2. This CDR3 has 15 amino acids. V shed 4 bases, J shed 3 bases, and the junction held 9 bases outside the gene matches. Per germline, CDR1 SGHVT and CDR2 SQSDAQ. The CDR3 loop reads CASSSLRLADYEQYF. The CDR3 DNA reads TGTGCCAGCAGCTCCCTTCGGCTAGCGGACTACGAGCAGTACTTC.

This clonotype was counted at least ten times. V is TRBV7-9 and J is TRBJ2-1, with 8 bases identical to TRBD2. Per the germline V gene, CDR1 is SEHNR and CDR2 is FQNEAQ (reference sequence). This CDR3 comprises 17 residues. V lost 0 bases and J lost 3; bases outside the gene matches: 7. The CDR3 region has the DNA TGTGCCAGCAGCTTAGCCCTAGGGCGGGAGGTCTACAATGAGCAGTTCTTC. Protein product: CASSLALGREVYNEQFF.

This clonotype was detected ten times or more. The rearrangement uses TRBV29-1 and TRBJ2-3; D may be TRBD1 or TRBD2 (5 bases each). Trimming removed 1 base from V and 0 bases from J, with 5 bases in between. This CDR3 is 13 amino acids long. Germline V CDR1 and CDR2: SQVTM, ANQGSEA. The CDR3: CSVEGDSTDTQYF. In DNA, the CDR3 is TGCAGCGTTGAAGGGGACAGCACAGATACGCAGTATTTT.